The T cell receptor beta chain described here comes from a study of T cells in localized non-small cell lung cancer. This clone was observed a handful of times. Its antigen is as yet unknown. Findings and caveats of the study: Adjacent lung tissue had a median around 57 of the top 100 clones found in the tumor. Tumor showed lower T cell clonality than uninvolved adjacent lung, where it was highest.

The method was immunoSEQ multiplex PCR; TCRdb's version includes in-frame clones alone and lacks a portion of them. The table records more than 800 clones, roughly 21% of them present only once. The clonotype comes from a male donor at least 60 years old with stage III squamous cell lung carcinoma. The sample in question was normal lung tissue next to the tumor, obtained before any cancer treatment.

The CDR3 region is CASSVDRVSYEQYF. DNA for the CDR3: TGTGCCAGCAGTGTCGACAGGGTCTCCTACGAGCAGTACTTC. V gene TRBV6-8 combines with J gene TRBJ2-7; 7 nucleotides agree with TRBD1. The CDR3 consists of 14 residues. The trim removed 5 bases at V and 0 bases at J, leaving 4 bases unmatched. CDR1 is MNHGY and CDR2 is SAAAGT in the germline V gene.